A selection of T cell receptor beta chains follows, all from one sample in a study of T cells in Graves' hyperthyroidism and ophthalmopathy. TCRdb reanalysed the multiplex PCR reads using MiXCR and keeps one entry per CDR3 protein. The data show about 520,000 distinct CDR3 sequences, around 20% seen once. Sequencing was done on a sample of blood. These receptor sequences come from a man aged 18 to 30 with Graves' hyperthyroidism. Each CDR3 is given with its conserved first and last residue. A D gene is named only where the DNA matches it firmly. Rows give clone size only sometimes, using once, few, many, or a class for an expanded clone.

TRBV2	TRBJ1-2	many	.	CASGSFGSSDYGYTF	TGTGCCAGCGGATCTTTTGGAAGTTCCGATTATGGCTACACCTTC
TRBV15	TRBJ1-5	many	TRBD1	CATSRDRGLGQPQHF	TGTGCCACCAGCAGGGACAGGGGGCTCGGGCAGCCCCAGCATTTT
TRBV10-3	TRBJ1-2	many	.	CATRYGYTF	TGTGCCACTCGCTATGGCTACACCTTC
TRBV12-3/TRBV12-4	TRBJ1-5	many	TRBD1	CASSSTGLGYGNQPQHF	TGTGCCAGCAGTTCGACAGGGTTAGGATATGGCAATCAGCCCCAGCATTTT
TRBV5-1	TRBJ2-2	few	TRBD2	CASSSLSSGPTGELFF	TGCGCCAGCAGCTCGTTGTCTAGCGGGCCCACCGGGGAGCTGTTTTTT
TRBV5-1	TRBJ2-2	many	.	CASSLVGKNTGELFF	TGCGCCAGCAGCTTGGTAGGGAAAAACACCGGGGAGCTGTTTTTT
TRBV27	TRBJ1-2	many	.	CASSLSESGYTF	TGTGCCAGCAGTTTATCGGAAAGTGGGTACACCTTC
TRBV5-5	TRBJ2-7	few	.	CASSLSPGTFYEQYF	TGTGCCAGCAGCTTGTCCCCCGGGACTTTCTACGAGCAGTACTTC
TRBV28	TRBJ2-7	.	TRBD2	CATTAAGGYNEQYF	TGTGCCACCACGGCGGCGGGAGGGTATAACGAGCAGTACTTC
TRBV2	TRBJ1-6	many	TRBD1	CASLRLGGGSPLHF	TGTGCCAGCCTCCGTTTAGGGGGCGGTTCACCCCTCCACTTT
TRBV12-3/TRBV12-4	TRBJ2-5	.	.	CASSFFRPEFQETQYF	TGTGCCAGCAGTTTTTTTCGGCCGGAGTTTCAAGAGACCCAGTACTTC
TRBV27	TRBJ2-5	many	.	CASSFLNRAETQYF	TGTGCCAGCAGTTTTTTGAACAGGGCGGAGACCCAGTACTTC
TRBV6-1	TRBJ1-5	few	.	CASSEYRENQPQHF	TGTGCCAGCAGTGAGTACAGGGAAAATCAGCCCCAGCATTTT
TRBV25-1	TRBJ1-1	many	.	CASSGPLGVTEAFF	TGTGCCAGCAGTGGACCGCTCGGGGTCACTGAAGCTTTCTTT
TRBV30	TRBJ1-2	.	.	CAWSVGTGLIYGYTF	TGTGCCTGGAGTGTAGGCACAGGCCTTATCTATGGCTACACCTTC
TRBV6-1	TRBJ1-2	few	.	CASSTLSGGYTF	TGTGCCAGCAGTACCCTTTCCGGTGGCTACACCTTC
TRBV12-3/TRBV12-4	TRBJ2-7	.	TRBD2	CASSFERGGRLRSYEQYF	TGTGCCAGCAGTTTCGAGCGGGGGGGCCGACTTAGGTCCTACGAGCAGTACTTC